Sequencing of this TCR beta chain was carried out in a study of T cells after yellow fever vaccination. About the research overall: SMART-Seq v4 Ultra Low Input prepared libraries from low-cell fractions.

Overall study results and limits: There was a possibility that FACS-sorted repertoires contained abundant clonotypes contaminating from the bulk population. The booster response re-showed most primary clones: approximately 95% CD4, more than 80% CD8.

TCRdb used MiXCR to reprocess the 5' RACE reads, holding one entry per CDR3 protein. The table records 130,000 or so distinct CDR3 sequences, 13% to 15% of them present only once. Note on this clonotype: Its antigen is not known.

The V end lost 7 bases, the J end lost 3 bases, and 13 bases lay between the germline ends. The CDR3 runs to 13 residues. The sample here was CD8+ T cells sorted from PBMCs, taken 5 days after the yellow fever booster vaccination. This TCR was recovered from a young man who received the YFV17D yellow fever vaccine. The rearrangement uses TRBV12-3 or TRBV12-4 and TRBJ2-7; a weak D match, TRBD2 (7 bases). The CDR3 DNA sequence: TGTGCCAGCACGGGGGGCCCCGACTACGAGCAGTACTTC. It specifies CASTGGPDYEQYF.